The clone carrying this TCR beta chain has ten or more counts. This record belongs to a study of T cells in Graves' hyperthyroidism and ophthalmopathy. No progression to ophthalmopathy during 18 months of follow-up defined stable disease. RNA transcripts were the template for amplifying TCR beta CDR3 regions. With the HTBI primer set, the TCR CDR3 went through a first round of RT-PCR. MiXCR was run by TCRdb on the multiplex PCR reads, yielding one entry per CDR3 protein. The data show some 620,000 distinct CDR3 sequences, 15% to 20% seen once. The CDR3 sequence is 14 residues long. V lost 9 bases and J lost 4; bases outside the gene matches: 8. The germline CDR1 and CDR2 sequences are MDHEN and SYDVKM.

The sequencing input was blood. The V call is TRBV28, the J call TRBJ1-2, with 10 bases lining up with TRBD1. The source is a woman aged 25 to 39 with Graves' hyperthyroidism. The CDR3 reads CASRDRGLGYGYTF. The CDR3 nucleotides are TGTGCCAGTCGGGACAGGGGATTGGGCTATGGCTACACCTTC.